The sample holds one count of the clone carrying this T cell receptor (beta chain). Sequencing was performed with immunoSEQ multiplex PCR; in TCRdb, only in-frame clones are kept and a portion is missing. The sample yields about 15,000 clones, about 83% seen once. These data belong to a study of OX40 agonist ivuxolimab in advanced cancers. Trimming removed 0 bases from V and 8 bases from J, with 5 bases in between. The V gene's germline CDR1 is SGHVS and CDR2 FQNEAQ. The CDR3 is 12 residues long. V usage is TRBV7-8 and J usage is TRBJ2-1; D not certain. The clonotype comes from an adult with an advanced solid tumor such as melanoma, head and neck, liver or kidney cancer. Here the sequenced sample was CD4+ or CD8+ T cells sorted from blood, taken in a trial of the OX40 agonist ivuxolimab. The DNA for the CDR3 is TGTGCCAGCAGCTTAGCAGAGTATGAGCAGTTCTTC. Translation: CASSLAEYEQFF.